The 2 T cell receptor beta chains in this list originate from one sample, sequenced in a study of T cell repertoires in aging, cancer and after chemotherapy (dated by TCRdb to between 2018 and 2021). Genomic DNA extracted from peripheral blood, rather than sorted cells or RNA, was used as the source for amplification of TCR beta rearrangements. Sequencing used an Illumina MiSeq. Rearranged TRB sequences spanning V, D and J segments were amplified by multiplex touch-down PCR using a mixed TRB-A/B primer pool. Starting from the raw public reads, TCRdb applied fastp trimming at Q25, assembled clones with MiXCR and retained in-frame beta chains. Each entry is one CDR3 protein sequence, shown with its most common DNA and genes. In all, the sample holds about 9,200 distinct CDR3 sequences, and roughly a third of those were seen once. The top ten hold about 2.6% of the sample. The material sequenced was blood. These receptors were obtained from a human donor in good health.

The chain has TRBV20-1 and TRBJ2-3; weak D call: TRBD2 (5 bases). The CDR3 length is 12 residues. Between the trimmed V and J ends, which lost 3 bases and 2 bases, there was a span of 6 bases. Germline lookup yields CDR1 DFQATT and CDR2 SNEGSKA (reference sequence). The CDR3 DNA reads TGCAGTGCTAGGCGGGTCACAGATACGCAGTATTTT. This encodes CSARRVTDTQYF.

The chain uses TRBV6-5 and TRBJ2-1; TRBD2 matches 12 bases. Trimming at V came to 6 bases and at J to 2 bases, leaving 8 bases not matched to a gene. CDR1 MNHEY and CDR2 SVGAGI come from the germline V gene. The CDR3 length is 17 residues. CDR3 bases: TGTGCCAGCAGGAAGACTAGCGGGAGTATCCCCTACAATGAGCAGTTCTTC. It codes for CASRKTSGSIPYNEQFF.